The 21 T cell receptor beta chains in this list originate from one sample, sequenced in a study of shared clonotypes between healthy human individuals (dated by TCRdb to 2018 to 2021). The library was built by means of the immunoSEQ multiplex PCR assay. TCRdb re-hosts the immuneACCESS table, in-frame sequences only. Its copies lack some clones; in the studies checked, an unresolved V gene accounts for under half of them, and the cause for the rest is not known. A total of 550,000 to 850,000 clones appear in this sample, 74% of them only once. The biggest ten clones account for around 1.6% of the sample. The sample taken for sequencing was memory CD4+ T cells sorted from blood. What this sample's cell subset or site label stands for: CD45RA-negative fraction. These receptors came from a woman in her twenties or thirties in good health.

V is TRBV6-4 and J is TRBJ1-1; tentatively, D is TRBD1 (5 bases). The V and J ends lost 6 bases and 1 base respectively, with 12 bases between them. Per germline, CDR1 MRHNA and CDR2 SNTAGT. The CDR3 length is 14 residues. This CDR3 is CASRGGTSNTEAFF. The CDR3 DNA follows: TGTGCCAGCAGGGGTGGGACCTCGAACACTGAAGCTTTCTTT.

The CDR3 sequence is CASKPGNINEQFF. CDR3 nucleotides: TGTGCCAGCAAGCCGGGAAATATCAATGAGCAGTTCTTC. The gene calls are TRBV5-4 and TRBJ2-1, with D possibly matching TRBD2 (5 bases). The CDR3 extends over 13 amino acids. With 6 bases removed from V and 6 bases from J, the gap between germline ends came to 13 bases. Germline V gives CDR1 SGHNT, CDR2 YYREEE (reference sequence).

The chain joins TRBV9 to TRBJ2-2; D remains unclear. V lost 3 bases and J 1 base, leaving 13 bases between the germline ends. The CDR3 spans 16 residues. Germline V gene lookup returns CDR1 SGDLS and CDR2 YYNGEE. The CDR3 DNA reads TGTGCCAGCAGCGCCCTGGCAGCGTTGAACACCGGGGAGCTGTTTTTT. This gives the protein CASSALAALNTGELFF.

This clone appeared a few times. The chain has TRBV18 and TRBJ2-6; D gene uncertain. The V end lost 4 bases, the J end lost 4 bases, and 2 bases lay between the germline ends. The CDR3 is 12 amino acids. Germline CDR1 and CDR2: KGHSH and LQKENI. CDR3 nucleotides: TGTGCCAGCTCACGGGGGGCCAACGTCCTGACTTTC. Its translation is CASSRGANVLTF.

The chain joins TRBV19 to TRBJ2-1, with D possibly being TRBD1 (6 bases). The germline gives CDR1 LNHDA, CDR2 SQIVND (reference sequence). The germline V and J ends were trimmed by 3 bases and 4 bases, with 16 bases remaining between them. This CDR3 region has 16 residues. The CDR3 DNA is TGTGCCAGTAGTATCAGTAGACAGGTCCTGTACAATGAGCAGTTCTTC. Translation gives CASSISRQVLYNEQFF.

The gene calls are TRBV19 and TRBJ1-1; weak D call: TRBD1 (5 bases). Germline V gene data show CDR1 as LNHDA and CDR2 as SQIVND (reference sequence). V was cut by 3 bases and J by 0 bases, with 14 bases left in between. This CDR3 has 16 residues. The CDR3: CASSIIAGPMNTEAFF. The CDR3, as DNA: TGTGCCAGTAGTATTATAGCGGGACCTATGAACACTGAAGCTTTCTTT.

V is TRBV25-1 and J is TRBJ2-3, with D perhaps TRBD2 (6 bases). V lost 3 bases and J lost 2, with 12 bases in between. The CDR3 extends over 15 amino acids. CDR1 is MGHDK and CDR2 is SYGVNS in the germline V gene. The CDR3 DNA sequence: TGTGCCAGCAGTGATAGGGCGGGACTCACAGATACGCAGTATTTT. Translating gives CASSDRAGLTDTQYF.

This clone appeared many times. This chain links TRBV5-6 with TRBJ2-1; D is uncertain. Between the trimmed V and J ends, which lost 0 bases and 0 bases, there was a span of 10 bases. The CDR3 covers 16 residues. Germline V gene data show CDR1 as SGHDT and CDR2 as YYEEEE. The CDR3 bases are TGTGCCAGCAGCTTGGAACTCTCGAGCTCCTACAATGAGCAGTTCTTC. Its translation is CASSLELSSSYNEQFF.

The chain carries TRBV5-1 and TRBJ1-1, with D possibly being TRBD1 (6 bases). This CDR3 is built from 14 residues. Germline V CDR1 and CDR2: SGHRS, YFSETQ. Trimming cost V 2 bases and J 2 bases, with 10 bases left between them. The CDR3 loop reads CASSFLGANTEAFF. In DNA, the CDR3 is TGCGCCAGCAGCTTTTTGGGGGCTAACACTGAAGCTTTCTTT.

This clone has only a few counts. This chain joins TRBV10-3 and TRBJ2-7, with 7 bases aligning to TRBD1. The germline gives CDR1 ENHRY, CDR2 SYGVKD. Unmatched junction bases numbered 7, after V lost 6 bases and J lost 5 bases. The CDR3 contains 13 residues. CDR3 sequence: CAISKTGPDEQYF. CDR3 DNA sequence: TGTGCCATCAGCAAGACAGGGCCGGACGAGCAGTACTTC.

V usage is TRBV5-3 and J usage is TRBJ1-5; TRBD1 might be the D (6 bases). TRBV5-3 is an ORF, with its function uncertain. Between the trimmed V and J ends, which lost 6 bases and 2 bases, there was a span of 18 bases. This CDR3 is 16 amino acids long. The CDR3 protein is CARNLGRGEGNQPQHF. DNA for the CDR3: TGTGCCAGAAACCTGGGTAGGGGGGAGGGCAATCAGCCCCAGCATTTT.

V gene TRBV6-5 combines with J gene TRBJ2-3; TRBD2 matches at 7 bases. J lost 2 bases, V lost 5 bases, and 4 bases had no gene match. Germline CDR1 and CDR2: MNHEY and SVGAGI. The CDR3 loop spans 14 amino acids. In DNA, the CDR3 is TGTGCCAGCAGTATGACTAGCTCCACAGATACGCAGTATTTT. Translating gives CASSMTSSTDTQYF.

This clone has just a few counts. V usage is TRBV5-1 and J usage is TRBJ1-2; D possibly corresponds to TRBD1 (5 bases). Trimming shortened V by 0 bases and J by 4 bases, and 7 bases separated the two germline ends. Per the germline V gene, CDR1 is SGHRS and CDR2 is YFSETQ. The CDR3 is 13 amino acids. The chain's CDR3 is CASSLDRSYGYTF. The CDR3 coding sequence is TGCGCCAGCAGCTTGGACAGGAGCTATGGCTACACCTTC.

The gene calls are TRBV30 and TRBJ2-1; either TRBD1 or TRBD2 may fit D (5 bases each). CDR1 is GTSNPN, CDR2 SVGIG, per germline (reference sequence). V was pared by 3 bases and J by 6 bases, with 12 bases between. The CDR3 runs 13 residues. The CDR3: CAWRPGPGNEQFF. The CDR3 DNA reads TGTGCCTGGAGGCCGGGGCCGGGCAATGAGCAGTTCTTC.

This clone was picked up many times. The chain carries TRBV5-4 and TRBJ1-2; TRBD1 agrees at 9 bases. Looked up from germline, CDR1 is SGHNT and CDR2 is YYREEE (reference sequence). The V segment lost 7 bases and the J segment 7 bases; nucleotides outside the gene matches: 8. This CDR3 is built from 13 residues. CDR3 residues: CASGTGRSGGYTF. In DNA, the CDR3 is TGTGCCAGCGGGACAGGGAGGTCTGGTGGCTACACCTTC.

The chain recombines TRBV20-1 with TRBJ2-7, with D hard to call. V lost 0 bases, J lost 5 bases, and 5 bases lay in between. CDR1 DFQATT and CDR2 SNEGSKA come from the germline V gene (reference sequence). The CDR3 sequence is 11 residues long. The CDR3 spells CSARDQHEQYF. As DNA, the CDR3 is TGCAGTGCTAGAGATCAGCACGAGCAGTACTTC.

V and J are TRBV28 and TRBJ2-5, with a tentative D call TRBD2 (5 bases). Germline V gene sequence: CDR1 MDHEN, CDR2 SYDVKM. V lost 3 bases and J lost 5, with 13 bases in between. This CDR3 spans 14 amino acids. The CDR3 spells CASSLAGITETQYF. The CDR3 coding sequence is TGTGCCAGCAGTTTGGCGGGTATTACGGAGACCCAGTACTTC.

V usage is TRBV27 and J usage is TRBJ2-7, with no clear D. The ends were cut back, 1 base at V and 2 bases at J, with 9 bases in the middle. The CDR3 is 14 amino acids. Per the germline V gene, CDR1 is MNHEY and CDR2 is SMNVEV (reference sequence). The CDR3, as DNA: TGTGCCAGCAGTTTATTAGGGCAGACCTACGAGCAGTACTTC. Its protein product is CASSLLGQTYEQYF.

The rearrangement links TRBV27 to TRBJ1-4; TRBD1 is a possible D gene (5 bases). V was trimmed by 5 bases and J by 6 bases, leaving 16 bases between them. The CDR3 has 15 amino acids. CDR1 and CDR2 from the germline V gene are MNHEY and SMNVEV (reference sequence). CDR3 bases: TGTGCCAGCAGTCACGGGTGGGGGAGGGATGAAAAACTGTTTTTT. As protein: CASSHGWGRDEKLFF.

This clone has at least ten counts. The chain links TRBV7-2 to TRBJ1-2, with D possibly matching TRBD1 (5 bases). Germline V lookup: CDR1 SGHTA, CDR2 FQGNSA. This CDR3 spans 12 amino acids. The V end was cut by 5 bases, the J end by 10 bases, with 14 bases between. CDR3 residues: CASSPRGQAYTF. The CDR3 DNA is TGTGCCAGCAGCCCACGTGGACAAGCCTACACCTTC.

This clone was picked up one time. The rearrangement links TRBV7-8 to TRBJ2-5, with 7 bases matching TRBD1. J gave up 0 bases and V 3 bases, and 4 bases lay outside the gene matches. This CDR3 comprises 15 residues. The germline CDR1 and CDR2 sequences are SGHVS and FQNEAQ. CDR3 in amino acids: CASSLGQFNQETQYF. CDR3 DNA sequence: TGTGCCAGCAGCTTGGGACAGTTCAACCAAGAGACCCAGTACTTC.